This T cell receptor beta chain appears in the sequencing data of a study of OX40 agonist ivuxolimab in advanced cancers. Background on the study: The drug used for patients, ivuxolimab, was an agonistic anti-OX40 (CD134) antibody.

Some clones are missing from TCRdb's copy, which holds only in-frame ones; the method was immunoSEQ multiplex PCR. The sample yields about 31,000 clones, 65% to 90% seen once. The trim removed 5 bases at V and 0 bases at J, leaving 3 bases unmatched. The CDR3 consists of 15 residues. The germline V gene encodes CDR1 SGHDN and CDR2 FVKESK. Autoimmune disease history or systemic immunosuppression led to patients being barred. The sequence came from an adult with an advanced solid tumor such as melanoma, head and neck, liver or kidney cancer. Sequencing used CD4+ or CD8+ T cells sorted from blood, obtained in a trial of the OX40 agonist ivuxolimab. The rearrangement uses TRBV14 and TRBJ1-4; 7 bases align to TRBD1. The CDR3, as DNA: TGTGCCAGCAGCGAAGGGACAGCAACTAATGAAAAACTGTTTTTT. This translates into CASSEGTATNEKLFF.